This TCR beta chain stems from a study of control samples from healthy donors and cancer patients. The CDR3 length is 13 residues. The germline CDR1 and CDR2 sequences are LNHDA and SQIVND (reference sequence). Trimming stripped 5 bases from V and 6 bases from J, with 12 bases between. Libraries were prepared by immunoSEQ multiplex PCR; TCRdb keeps only in-frame clonotypes and omits some of them. This table holds some 56,000 clones, 95% found once. Sequences were obtained from blood. The sequence derives from a man aged 25-45 years in good health. The chain employs TRBV19 and TRBJ2-3; the D is unclear. CDR3 nucleotide sequence: TGTGCCAGTAGTGGATCTCTTGGGGATACGCAGTATTTT. This codes for CASSGSLGDTQYF.